A selection of T cell receptor beta chains follows, all from one sample in a study of blood T cell repertoires in COVID-19. Clones were sequenced by immunoSEQ multiplex PCR, and TCRdb holds only the in-frame ones, with some missing. The sample lists roughly 150,000 clones, over 70% occurring once. The sequencing sample was made of PBMCs or T cells enriched from blood (not recorded which). The receptors were sampled from a woman in her fifties or sixties who had recovered from COVID-19. Each CDR3 is given with its conserved first and last residue. A D gene is named only where the DNA matches it firmly.

D gene | J gene | V gene | CDR3 protein
TRBD2 | TRBJ2-3 | TRBV11-3 | CASSLGTSGGTDTQYF
- | TRBJ1-2 | TRBV5-4 | CASSLVQENYGYTF
TRBD2 | TRBJ2-3 | TRBV5-1 | CASSPGGGTDTQYF
- | TRBJ1-1 | TRBV27 | CASSSPWGRGNTEAFF
TRBD1 | TRBJ1-1 | TRBV7-9 | CASSLGTRGLGTEAFF
- | TRBJ1-2 | TRBV3-1/TRBV3-2 | CASSRGQGAFNYGYTF
- | TRBJ2-1 | TRBV5-5 | CASSPDSSSYNEQFF
- | TRBJ2-2 | TRBV7-8 | CASSERTGGGELFF
TRBD2 | TRBJ2-1 | TRBV5-6 | CASSLPGGNEQFF
TRBD1 | TRBJ1-4 | TRBV6-1 | CASSDNGQGLEKLFF
TRBD1 | TRBJ2-7 | TRBV6-2/TRBV6-3 | CASSYGTASYEQYF
- | TRBJ1-2 | TRBV27 | CASSLSQGYGYTF
- | TRBJ2-5 | TRBV30 | CAWSVLVQGTQYF
- | TRBJ2-7 | TRBV29-1 | CSVGQGDHEQYF
TRBD2 | TRBJ2-3 | TRBV4-1 | CASSDVFSSAGGTDTQYF
TRBD1 | TRBJ2-7 | TRBV7-8 | CASSYVRQGHEQYF
- | TRBJ1-6 | TRBV20-1 | CSASATGPGGYNSPLHF
- | TRBJ1-2 | TRBV4-2 | CASSQAARQANYGYTF
- | TRBJ1-6 | TRBV12-3/TRBV12-4 | CASTSVNSPLHF
TRBD2 | TRBJ2-3 | TRBV5-4 | CASSLNRGEGDTQYF
TRBD1 | TRBJ1-2 | TRBV29-1 | CSVDDRGNYGYTF
- | TRBJ1-6 | TRBV5-1 | CASSLAQDNSPLHF
TRBD1 | TRBJ1-1 | TRBV19 | CASSIGGTGATEAFF
- | TRBJ2-1 | TRBV20-1 | CSARTNEQFF
TRBD2 | TRBJ2-1 | TRBV27 | CASRSGLDSLSKQFF
- | TRBJ2-3 | TRBV7-2 | CASSSKSGRTDTQYF
TRBD1 | TRBJ2-7 | TRBV30 | CAWSPDRGIYEQYF
TRBD2 | TRBJ2-3 | TRBV7-9 | CASSLASSGGPDTQYF
TRBD2 | TRBJ2-7 | TRBV7-2 | CASRLSGGVYEQYF
- | TRBJ1-2 | TRBV3-1/TRBV3-2 | CASSPTTGYGYTF
TRBD1 | TRBJ1-3 | TRBV9 | CASSPQTGGGSGNTIYF
- | TRBJ1-5 | TRBV19 | CATMRGGPASNQPQHF
- | TRBJ1-5 | TRBV19 | CASSISGSQPQHF
- | TRBJ2-1 | TRBV7-7 | CASSLAVRDEQFF
- | TRBJ1-1 | TRBV5-6 | CASSFVRAANTEAFF
- | TRBJ2-1 | TRBV10-3 | CAISDHQGRVDEQFF
TRBD2 | TRBJ2-1 | TRBV25-1 | CASKGGEVYNEQFF
- | TRBJ2-1 | TRBV3-1/TRBV3-2 | CASSQAATSTVEQFF
- | TRBJ2-3 | TRBV5-6 | CASSLIGETDTQYF
- | TRBJ1-2 | TRBV27 | CASSWEEGRFSYTF
TRBD2 | TRBJ2-3 | TRBV6-5 | CASRPGTSGADTQYF
TRBD2 | TRBJ2-3 | TRBV28 | CASSSGLAGGTDTQYF
- | TRBJ1-6 | TRBV2 | CASSEITANSPLHF
- | TRBJ1-4 | TRBV4-2 | CASSPEMAGEKLFF
- | TRBJ1-1 | TRBV6-1 | CASSPHPTEAFF
TRBD1 | TRBJ1-1 | TRBV19 | CASSPGQLNTEAFF
- | TRBJ1-3 | TRBV5-1 | CASSPMPGGSGNTIYF